This T cell receptor beta chain was recorded in a study of cytomegalovirus exposure and HLA in healthy donors. At the level of the study: Early on, a data release was issued that held roughly 80 million unique TCRs from HLA-typed donors. General study findings and limits: The authors enumerated around 150 TCR beta chains as linked to cytomegalovirus.

In the PCR, 60 Vbeta and 13 Jbeta primers were used. Generated by immunoSEQ multiplex PCR, the TCRdb table keeps only in-frame clones and is missing some. Among 100,000 to 150,000 clones listed, 79% were seen once. Trimming pared 0 bases from V and 4 bases from J, leaving 10 bases between. Per germline, CDR1 GTSNPN and CDR2 SVGIG (reference sequence). The CDR3 runs 14 residues. Of note for this clone: Antigen unknown.

The receptor's source is a man younger than 35 in good health and CMV-seronegative. Specimen: PBMCs. The chain employs TRBV30 and TRBJ1-5; possible D gene TRBD1, 5 bases. The CDR3 DNA is TGTGCCTGGAGTGTAGGGGCCCCGAATCAGCCCCAGCATTTT. Translated, it gives CAWSVGAPNQPQHF.